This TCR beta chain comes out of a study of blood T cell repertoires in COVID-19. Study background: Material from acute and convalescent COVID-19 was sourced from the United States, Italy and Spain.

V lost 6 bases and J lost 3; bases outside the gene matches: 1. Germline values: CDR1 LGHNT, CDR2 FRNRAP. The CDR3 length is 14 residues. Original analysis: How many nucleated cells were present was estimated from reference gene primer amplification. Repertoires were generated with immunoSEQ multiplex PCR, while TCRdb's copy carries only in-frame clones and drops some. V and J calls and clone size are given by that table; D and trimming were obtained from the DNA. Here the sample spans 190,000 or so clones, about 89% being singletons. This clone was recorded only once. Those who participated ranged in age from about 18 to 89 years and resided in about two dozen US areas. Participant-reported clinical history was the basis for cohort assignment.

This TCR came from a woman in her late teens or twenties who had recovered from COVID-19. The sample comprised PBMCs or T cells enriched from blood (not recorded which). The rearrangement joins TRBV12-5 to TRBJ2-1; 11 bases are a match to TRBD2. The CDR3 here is CASGLAGGYNEQFF. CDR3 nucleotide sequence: TGTGCTAGTGGCCTAGCGGGGGGCTACAATGAGCAGTTCTTC.